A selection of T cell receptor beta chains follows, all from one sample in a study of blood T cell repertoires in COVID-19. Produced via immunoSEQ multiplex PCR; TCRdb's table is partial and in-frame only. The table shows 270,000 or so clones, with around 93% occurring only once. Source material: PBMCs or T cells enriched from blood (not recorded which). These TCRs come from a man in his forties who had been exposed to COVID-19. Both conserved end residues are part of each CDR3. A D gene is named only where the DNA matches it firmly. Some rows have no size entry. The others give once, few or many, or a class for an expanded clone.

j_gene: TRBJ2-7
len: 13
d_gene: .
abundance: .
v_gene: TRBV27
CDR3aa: CASSLAQAYEQYF
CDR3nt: TGTGCCAGCAGTTTGGCACAGGCCTACGAGCAGTACTTC

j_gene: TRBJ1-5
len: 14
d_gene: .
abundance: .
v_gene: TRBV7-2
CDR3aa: CASSLDRAGQPQHF
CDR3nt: TGTGCCAGCAGCTTAGACAGGGCCGGTCAGCCCCAGCATTTT

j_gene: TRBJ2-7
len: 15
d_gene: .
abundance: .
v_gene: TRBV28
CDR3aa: CASTLGKGGVYEQYF
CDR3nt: TGTGCCAGCACCTTGGGTAAAGGGGGGGTATACGAGCAGTACTTC

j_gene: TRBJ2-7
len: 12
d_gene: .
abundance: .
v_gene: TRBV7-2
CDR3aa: CASSLRGVEQYF
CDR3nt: TGTGCCAGCAGCTTACGCGGGGTTGAGCAGTACTTC

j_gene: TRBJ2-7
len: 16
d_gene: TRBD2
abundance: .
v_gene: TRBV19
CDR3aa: CASSTRTSGSGYEQYF
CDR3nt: TGTGCCAGTAGTACCCGGACTAGCGGGAGTGGATACGAGCAGTACTTC

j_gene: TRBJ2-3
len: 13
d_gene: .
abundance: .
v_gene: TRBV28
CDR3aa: CASSPSVTDTQYF
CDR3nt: TGTGCCAGCAGTCCTAGTGTAACGGATACGCAGTATTTT

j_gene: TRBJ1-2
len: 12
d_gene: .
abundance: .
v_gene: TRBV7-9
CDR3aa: CASISGFWGYTF
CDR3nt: TGTGCCAGCATCTCAGGGTTTTGGGGCTACACCTTC

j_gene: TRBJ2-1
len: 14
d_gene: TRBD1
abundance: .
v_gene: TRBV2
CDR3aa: CASRTGTGYNEQFF
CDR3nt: TGTGCCAGCAGGACCGGGACAGGTTACAATGAGCAGTTCTTC

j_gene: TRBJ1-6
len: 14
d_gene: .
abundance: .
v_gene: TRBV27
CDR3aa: CASSFQGINSPLHF
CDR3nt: TGTGCCAGCAGTTTTCAGGGAATAAATTCACCCCTCCACTTT

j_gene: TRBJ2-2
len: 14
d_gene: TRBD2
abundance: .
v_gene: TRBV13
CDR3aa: CASSLREGRGELFF
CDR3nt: TGTGCCAGCAGCTTGCGGGAGGGCCGAGGAGAGCTGTTTTTT

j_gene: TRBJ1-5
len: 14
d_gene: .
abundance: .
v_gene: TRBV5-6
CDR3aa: CASSLGFENQPQHF
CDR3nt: TGTGCCAGCAGCTTGGGCTTCGAGAATCAGCCCCAGCATTTT

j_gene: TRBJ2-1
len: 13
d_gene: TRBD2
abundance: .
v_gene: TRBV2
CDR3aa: CASSGTSGVTPLF
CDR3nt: TGTGCCAGCAGTGGGACTAGCGGGGTCACTCCCCTCTTC

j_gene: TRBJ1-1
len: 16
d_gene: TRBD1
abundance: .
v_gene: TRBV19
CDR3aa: CASRTGTGGLATEAFF
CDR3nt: TGTGCCAGTAGGACCGGGACAGGGGGTTTGGCCACTGAAGCTTTCTTT

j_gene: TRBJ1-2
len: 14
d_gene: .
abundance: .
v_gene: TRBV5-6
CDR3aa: CASALQGPNYGYTF
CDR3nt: TGTGCCAGTGCCCTACAGGGACCTAACTATGGCTACACCTTC

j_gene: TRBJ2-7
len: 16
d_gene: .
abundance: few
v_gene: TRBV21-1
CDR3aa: CASRRYGTAFTYEQYF
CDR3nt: TGTGCCAGCAGAAGATACGGGACAGCCTTCACCTACGAGCAGTACTTC

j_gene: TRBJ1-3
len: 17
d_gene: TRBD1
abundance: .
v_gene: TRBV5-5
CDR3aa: CASSPGTGVLSGNTIYF
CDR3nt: TGTGCCAGCAGCCCCGGGACAGGGGTCCTCTCTGGAAACACCATATATTTT

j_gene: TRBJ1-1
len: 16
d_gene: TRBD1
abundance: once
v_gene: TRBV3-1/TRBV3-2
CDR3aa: CASSQDKWDRPTEAFF
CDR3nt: TGTGCCAGCAGCCAAGATAAATGGGACAGGCCAACTGAAGCTTTCTTT

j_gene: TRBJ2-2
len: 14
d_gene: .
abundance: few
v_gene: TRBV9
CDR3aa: CASSVDSSTGELFF
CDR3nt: TGTGCCAGCAGCGTAGACAGCAGCACCGGGGAGCTGTTTTTT

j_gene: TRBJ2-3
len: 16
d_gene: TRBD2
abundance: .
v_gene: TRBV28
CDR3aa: CASSSRTSGRVDTQYF
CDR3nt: TGTGCCAGCAGTTCCCGGACTAGCGGGAGAGTAGATACGCAGTATTTT

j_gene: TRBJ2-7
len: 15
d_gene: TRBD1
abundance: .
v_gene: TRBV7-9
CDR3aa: CASSYPGTGVWEQYF
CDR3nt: TGTGCCAGCAGCTATCCCGGGACAGGGGTCTGGGAGCAGTACTTC

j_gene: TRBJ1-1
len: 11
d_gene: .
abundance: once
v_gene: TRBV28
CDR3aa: CASTGNTEAFF
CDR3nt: TGTGCCAGCACCGGGAACACTGAAGCTTTCTTT

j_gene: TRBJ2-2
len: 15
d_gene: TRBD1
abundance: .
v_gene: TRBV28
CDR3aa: CASTERDRITGELFF
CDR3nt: TGTGCCAGCACCGAAAGGGACAGGATCACCGGGGAGCTGTTTTTT

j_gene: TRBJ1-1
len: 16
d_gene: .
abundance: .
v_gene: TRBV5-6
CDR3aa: CASSPITGLSSTEAFF
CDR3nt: TGTGCCAGCAGCCCTATCACAGGGTTAAGTAGCACTGAAGCTTTCTTT

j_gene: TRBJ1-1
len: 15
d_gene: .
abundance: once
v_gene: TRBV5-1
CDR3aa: CASSLASAGSREAFF
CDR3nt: TGCGCCAGCAGCTTGGCCTCGGCGGGGAGTCGGGAAGCTTTCTTT

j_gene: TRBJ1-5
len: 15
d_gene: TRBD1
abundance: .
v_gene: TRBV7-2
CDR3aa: CASSSQTGLDQPQHF
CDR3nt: TGTGCCAGCAGCTCTCAGACAGGGCTTGATCAGCCCCAGCATTTT

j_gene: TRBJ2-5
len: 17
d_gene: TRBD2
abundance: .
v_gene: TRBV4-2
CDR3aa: CASSQDRGAGVAETQYF
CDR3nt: TGTGCCAGCAGCCAAGATCGAGGGGCGGGAGTTGCAGAGACCCAGTACTTC

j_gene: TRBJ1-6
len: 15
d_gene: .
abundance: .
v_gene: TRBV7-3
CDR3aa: CASSVGQNYNSPLHF
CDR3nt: TGTGCCAGCAGCGTCGGACAGAACTATAATTCACCCCTCCACTTT

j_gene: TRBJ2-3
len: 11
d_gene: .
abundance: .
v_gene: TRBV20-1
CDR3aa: CSARDRDTQYF
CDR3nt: TGCAGTGCCAGGGATCGAGATACGCAGTATTTT

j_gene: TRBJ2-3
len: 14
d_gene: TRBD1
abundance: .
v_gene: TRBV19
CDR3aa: CASSNRQGSDTQYF
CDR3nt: TGTGCCAGTAGTAACCGACAGGGTTCAGATACGCAGTATTTT

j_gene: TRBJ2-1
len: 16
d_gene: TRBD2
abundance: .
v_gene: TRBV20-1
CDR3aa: CSASRGTSDYYNEQFF
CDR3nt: TGCAGTGCTAGTCGAGGGACTAGCGACTACTACAATGAGCAGTTCTTC

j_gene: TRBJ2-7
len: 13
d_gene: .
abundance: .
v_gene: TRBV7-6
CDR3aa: CASSLAGNYEQYF
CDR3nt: TGTGCCAGCAGCTTAGCGGGCAACTACGAGCAGTACTTC

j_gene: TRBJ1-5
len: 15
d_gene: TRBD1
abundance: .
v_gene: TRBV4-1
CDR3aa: CASSEETGVGQPQHF
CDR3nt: TGCGCCAGCAGCGAGGAAACAGGGGTGGGTCAGCCCCAGCATTTT

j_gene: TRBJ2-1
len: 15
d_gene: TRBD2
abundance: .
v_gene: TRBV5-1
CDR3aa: CASKSAGDFYNEQFF
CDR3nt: TGCGCCAGCAAGTCAGCGGGAGATTTCTACAATGAGCAGTTCTTC

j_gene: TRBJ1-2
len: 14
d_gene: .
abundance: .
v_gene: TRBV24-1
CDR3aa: CATSSDGGYYGYTF
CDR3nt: TGTGCCACCAGCTCCGACGGCGGATACTATGGCTACACCTTC

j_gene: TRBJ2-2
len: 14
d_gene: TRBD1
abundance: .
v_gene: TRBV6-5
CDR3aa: CASSRDSDTGELFF
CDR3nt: TGTGCCAGCAGTCGGGACAGCGACACCGGGGAGCTGTTTTTT

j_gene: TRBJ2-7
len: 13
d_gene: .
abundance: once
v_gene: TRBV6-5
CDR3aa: CASTHGGSYEQYF
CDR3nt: TGTGCCAGCACCCACGGCGGCTCCTACGAGCAGTACTTC

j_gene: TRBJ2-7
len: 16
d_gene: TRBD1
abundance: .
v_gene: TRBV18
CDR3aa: CASSPSGQGVSYEQYF
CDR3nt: TGTGCCAGCTCACCTTCGGGACAGGGGGTTTCCTACGAGCAGTACTTC

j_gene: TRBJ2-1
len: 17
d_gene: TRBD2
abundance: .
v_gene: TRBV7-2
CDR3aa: CASSLMWIGTSPNEQFF
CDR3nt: TGTGCCAGCAGCTTAATGTGGATTGGGACTAGCCCCAATGAGCAGTTCTTC

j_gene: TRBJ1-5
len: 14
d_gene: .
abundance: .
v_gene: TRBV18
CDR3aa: CASSSVSSNQPQHF
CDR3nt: TGTGCCAGCTCGAGCGTCAGTAGCAATCAGCCCCAGCATTTT

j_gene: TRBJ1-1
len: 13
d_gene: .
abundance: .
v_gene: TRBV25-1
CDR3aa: CATSGDIFTEAFF
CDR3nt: TGTGCCACCTCCGGGGACATCTTCACTGAAGCTTTCTTT

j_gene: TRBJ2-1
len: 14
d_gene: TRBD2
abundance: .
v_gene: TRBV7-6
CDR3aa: CASSLGTSSTQQFF
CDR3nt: TGTGCCAGCAGCTTAGGGACTAGCTCCACCCAGCAGTTCTTC

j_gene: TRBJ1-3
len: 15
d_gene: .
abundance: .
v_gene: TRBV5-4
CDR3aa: CASSGGQIAGNTIYF
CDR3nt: TGTGCCAGCAGCGGCGGACAAATTGCTGGAAACACCATATATTTT

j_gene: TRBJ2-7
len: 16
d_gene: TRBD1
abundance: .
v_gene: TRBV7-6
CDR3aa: CASSLAGQGALYEQYF
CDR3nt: TGTGCCAGCAGCTTAGCGGGACAGGGGGCGCTCTACGAGCAGTACTTC

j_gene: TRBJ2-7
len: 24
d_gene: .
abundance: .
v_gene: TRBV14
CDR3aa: CASSQGPVLTNGRRRGLGADEQYF
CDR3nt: TGTGCCAGCAGCCAAGGACCCGTGTTGACCAACGGTCGTAGGAGGGGTTTAGGGGCGGACGAGCAGTACTTC

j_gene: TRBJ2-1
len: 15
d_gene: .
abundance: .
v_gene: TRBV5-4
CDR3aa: CASSLIAGNYNEQFF
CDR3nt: TGTGCCAGCAGCTTGATTGCGGGGAATTACAATGAGCAGTTCTTC

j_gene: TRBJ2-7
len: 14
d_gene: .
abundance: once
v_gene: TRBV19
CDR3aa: CATSNGGSSYEQYF
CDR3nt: TGTGCCACCTCTAATGGTGGGAGCTCCTACGAGCAGTACTTC

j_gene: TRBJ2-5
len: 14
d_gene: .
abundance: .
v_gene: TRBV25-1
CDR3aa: CASSEYSQQETQYF
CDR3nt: TGTGCCAGCAGTGAATATTCCCAGCAAGAGACCCAGTACTTC

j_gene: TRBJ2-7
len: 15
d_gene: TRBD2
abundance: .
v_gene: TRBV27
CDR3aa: CASSLWAGLANEQYF
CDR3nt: TGTGCCAGCAGTTTATGGGCGGGACTAGCCAACGAGCAGTACTTC

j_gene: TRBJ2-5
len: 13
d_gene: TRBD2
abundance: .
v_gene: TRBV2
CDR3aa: CASKEREGETQYF
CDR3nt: TGTGCCAGCAAGGAGCGGGAGGGAGAGACCCAGTACTTC

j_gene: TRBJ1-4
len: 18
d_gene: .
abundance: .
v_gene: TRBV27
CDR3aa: CASSLSRGSTTTNEKLFF
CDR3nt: TGTGCCAGCAGTTTATCCCGGGGGTCAACCACAACTAATGAAAAACTGTTTTTT

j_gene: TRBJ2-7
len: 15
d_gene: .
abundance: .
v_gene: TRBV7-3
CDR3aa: CASSLSVGVRYEQYF
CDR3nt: TGTGCCAGCAGCTTAAGTGTGGGAGTACGGTACGAGCAGTACTTC

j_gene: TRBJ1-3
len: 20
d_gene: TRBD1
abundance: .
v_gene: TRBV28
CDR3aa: CASSLLVEAPTGSSGNTIYF
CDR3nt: TGTGCCAGCAGTTTATTGGTTGAGGCCCCGACAGGGAGCTCTGGAAACACCATATATTTT

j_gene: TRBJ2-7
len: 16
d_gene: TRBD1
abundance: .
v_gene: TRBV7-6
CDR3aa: CASSLRTDRGSSEQYF
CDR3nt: TGTGCCAGCAGCCTCCGGACCGACAGGGGGTCGTCTGAGCAGTACTTC

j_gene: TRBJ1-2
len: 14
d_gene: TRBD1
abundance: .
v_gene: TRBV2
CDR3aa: CASRRDSRGSGYTF
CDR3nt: TGTGCCAGCAGGCGGGACAGTAGAGGTAGTGGCTACACCTTC

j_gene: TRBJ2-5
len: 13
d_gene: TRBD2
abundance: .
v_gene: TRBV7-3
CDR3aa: CASSSGTTGTQYF
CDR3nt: TGTGCCAGCAGCTCAGGGACTACTGGGACCCAGTACTTC

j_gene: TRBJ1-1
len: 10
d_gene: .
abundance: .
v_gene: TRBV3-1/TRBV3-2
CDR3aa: CASSHRIAFF
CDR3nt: TGTGCCAGCAGCCACCGTATTGCTTTCTTT

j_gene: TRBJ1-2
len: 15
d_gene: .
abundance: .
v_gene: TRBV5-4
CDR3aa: CASSTPGGGGSGYTF
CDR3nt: TGTGCCAGCAGCACCCCGGGAGGGGGGGGAAGTGGCTACACCTTC

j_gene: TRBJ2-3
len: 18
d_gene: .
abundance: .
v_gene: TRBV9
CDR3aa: CASSGTVGGRPNTDTQYF
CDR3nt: TGTGCCAGCAGCGGAACCGTGGGGGGACGCCCAAACACAGATACGCAGTATTTT

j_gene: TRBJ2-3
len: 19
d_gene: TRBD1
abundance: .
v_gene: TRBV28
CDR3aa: CAAERVGRGLLLSADTQYF
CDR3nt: TGTGCCGCCGAGAGGGTCGGCAGGGGGCTTTTATTGAGTGCAGATACGCAGTATTTT

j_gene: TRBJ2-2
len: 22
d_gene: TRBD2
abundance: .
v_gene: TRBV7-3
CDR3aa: CASSLIHYLAGGPTANTGELFF
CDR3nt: TGTGCCAGCAGCTTAATACATTACCTAGCGGGAGGGCCAACCGCGAACACCGGGGAGCTGTTTTTT